This section outlines one T cell receptor (beta chain) sequence together with its context. What it binds is not known. This record belongs to a study of beta chain features in type 1 diabetes. Overall study results and limits: Among all four CD4+ subsets, Type 1 diabetes patients had TCRB CDR3s that were moderately but significantly shorter.

V dropped 0 bases and J dropped 6; count of bases not matched to a gene: 7. The germline V gene encodes CDR1 SGDLS and CDR2 YYNGEE. The CDR3 contains 18 residues. Expressed TCRB transcripts were sequenced after all isolated RNA was converted to cDNA. Repertoires were generated with immunoSEQ multiplex PCR, while TCRdb's copy carries only in-frame clones and drops some. The table shows approximately 730,000 clones, with over 10% occurring only once. Central memory, naive, regulatory and stem cell-like memory CD4+ cells were sorted by CD45RO/CCR7/CD25/CD127/CD95/CD27. The clonotype originates from a man younger than 35 with type 1 diabetes. Sequencing was performed on naive CD4+ T cells from blood. V gene TRBV9 combines with J gene TRBJ2-1; 15 bases are a match to TRBD2. The CDR3 sequence: CASSVGGLAGGSSNEQFF. CDR3 nucleotide sequence: TGTGCCAGCAGCGTAGGTGGACTAGCGGGGGGGTCATCCAATGAGCAGTTCTTC.